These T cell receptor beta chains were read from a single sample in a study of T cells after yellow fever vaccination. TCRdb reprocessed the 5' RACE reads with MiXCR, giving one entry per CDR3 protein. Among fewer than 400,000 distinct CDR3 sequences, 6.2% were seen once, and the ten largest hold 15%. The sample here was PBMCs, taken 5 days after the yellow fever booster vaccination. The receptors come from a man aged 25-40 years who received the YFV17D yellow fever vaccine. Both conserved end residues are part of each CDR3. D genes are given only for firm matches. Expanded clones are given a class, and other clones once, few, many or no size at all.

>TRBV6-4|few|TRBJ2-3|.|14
TGTGCCAGCAGTGACTCGGCAGACACAGATACGCAGTATTTT
CASSDSADTDTQYF
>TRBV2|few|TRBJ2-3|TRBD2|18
TGTGCCTTCTGTTTACGGGCGGGAGGGCCGAGGAGCACAGATACGCAGTATTTT
CAFCLRAGGPRSTDTQYF
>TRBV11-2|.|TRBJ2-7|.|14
TGTGCCAGCAGCGTGGGGCCCATGGAGTATGAGCAGTACTTC
CASSVGPMEYEQYF
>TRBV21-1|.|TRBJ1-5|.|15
TGTGCCAGACCCGTTCACCTTTCCAGCTATCAGCCCCAGCATTTT
CARPVHLSSYQPQHF
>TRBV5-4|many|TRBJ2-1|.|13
TGTGCCAGCAGCTCGTGGTGGGCAGAGGAGCAGTTCTTC
CASSSWWAEEQFF
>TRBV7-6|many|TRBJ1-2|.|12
TGTGCCAGCAGCTTAGGCAGGGATGGCTACACCTTC
CASSLGRDGYTF
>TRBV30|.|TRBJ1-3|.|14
TGTGCCTGGTCCCCTGGGTCCTCTGGAAACACCATATATTTT
CAWSPGSSGNTIYF
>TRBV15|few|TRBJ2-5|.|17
TGTGCCACCACCATCCCGCTTGGGACCGCCTGGGAGGAGACCCAGTACTTC
CATTIPLGTAWEETQYF
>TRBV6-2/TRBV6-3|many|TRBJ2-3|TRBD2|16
TGTGCCAGCAGCCGCGGACTAGCGGGAGGCACAGATACGCAGTATTTT
CASSRGLAGGTDTQYF
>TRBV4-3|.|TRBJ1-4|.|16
TGCGCCAGCAGCCAAGGGACAGCCTCAACTAATGAAAAACTGTTTTTT
CASSQGTASTNEKLFF
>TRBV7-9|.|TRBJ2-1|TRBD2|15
TGTGCCAGCAGCTTAGTCCTAGCGGAGAACAATGAGCAGTTCTTC
CASSLVLAENNEQFF
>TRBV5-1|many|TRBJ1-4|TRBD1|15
TGCGCCAGCGGACGGGACAGGGGGCCAGGTGAAAAACTGTTTTTT
CASGRDRGPGEKLFF
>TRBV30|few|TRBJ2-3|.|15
TGTGCCTGGAGCGTAGCGGTCCCTAGCACAGATACGCAGTATTTT
CAWSVAVPSTDTQYF
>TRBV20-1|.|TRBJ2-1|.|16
TGCAGTGCTAGAGATTTGGTAGCGGCCGCCATCAATGAGCAGTTCTTC
CSARDLVAAAINEQFF
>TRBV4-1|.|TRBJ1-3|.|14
TGCGCCAGCAGCCAAATCGACATCGGAAACACCATATATTTT
CASSQIDIGNTIYF
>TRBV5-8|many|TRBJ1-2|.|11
TGTGCCAGCAGCCGGGATCATGGCTACACCTTC
CASSRDHGYTF
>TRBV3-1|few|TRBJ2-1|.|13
TGTGCCAGCAGCCAATCCGGGGGCAATGAGCAGTTCTTC
CASSQSGGNEQFF
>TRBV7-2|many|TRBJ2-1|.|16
TGTGCCAGCAGCTACCTACAAGGCCGGGATTACAATGAGCAGTTCTTC
CASSYLQGRDYNEQFF
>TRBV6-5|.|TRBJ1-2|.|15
TGTGCCAGCAGCCCATCTCGTAGGACCGTCGGTGGCTACACCTTC
CASSPSRRTVGGYTF
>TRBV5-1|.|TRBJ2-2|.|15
TGCGCCAGCAGGGGGGACCATTACGACACCGGGGAGCTGTTTTTT
CASRGDHYDTGELFF
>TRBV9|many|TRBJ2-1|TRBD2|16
TGTGCCAGCAGCGTAGGTGGGGGGGTAATCCTTGGTGAGCAGTTCTTC
CASSVGGGVILGEQFF
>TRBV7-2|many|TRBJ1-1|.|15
TGTGCCAGCAGCCCCCTTAGTGGGGGAGTAACTGAAGCTTTCTTT
CASSPLSGGVTEAFF
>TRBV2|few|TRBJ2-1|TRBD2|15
TGTGCCAGCAGTGGATCTAGCGGGAGTTACAATGAGCAGTTCTTC
CASSGSSGSYNEQFF
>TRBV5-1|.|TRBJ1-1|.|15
TGCGCCAGCAGCTTGGCCCAGCCTCAGGGTACTGAAGCTTTCTTT
CASSLAQPQGTEAFF
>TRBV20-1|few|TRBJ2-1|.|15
TGCAGTGCTCCTTTGACAGAAGACCCAGGCGATGAGCAGTTCTTC
CSAPLTEDPGDEQFF
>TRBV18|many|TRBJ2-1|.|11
TGTGCCAGCTCACCTATGGGTGAGCAGTTCTTC
CASSPMGEQFF
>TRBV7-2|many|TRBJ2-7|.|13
TGTGCCAGCAGCTTAGAAGCGGCCTACGAGCAGTACTTC
CASSLEAAYEQYF
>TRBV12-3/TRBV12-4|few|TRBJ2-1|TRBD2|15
TGTGCCAGCACCCAAGGGAGCGGGAGATACAATGAGCAGTTCTTC
CASTQGSGRYNEQFF
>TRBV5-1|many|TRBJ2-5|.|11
TGCGCCAGCAGCATGGGGGAGACCCAGTACTTC
CASSMGETQYF
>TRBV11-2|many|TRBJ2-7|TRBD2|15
TGTGCCAGCAGCCTTGGAGGAGGAGCGGGAGTGAAGCAGTACTTC
CASSLGGGAGVKQYF
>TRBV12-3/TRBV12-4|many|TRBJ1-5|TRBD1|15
TGTGCCAGCAGTTTTCGACAGGGGTGGGATCAGCCCCAGCATTTT
CASSFRQGWDQPQHF
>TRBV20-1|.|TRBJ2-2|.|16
TGCAGTGCTAGTGAAGGCCGGTGGGGGAACACCGGGGAGCTGTTTTTT
CSASEGRWGNTGELFF
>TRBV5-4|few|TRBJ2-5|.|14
TGTGCCAGCTCGGAGGGGGGGACCGAAGAGACCCAGTACTTC
CASSEGGTEETQYF
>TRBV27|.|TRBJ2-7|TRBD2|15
TGTGCCAGTAGAAGCGCGGGAGCGAGCTCCTACGAGCAGTACTTC
CASRSAGASSYEQYF
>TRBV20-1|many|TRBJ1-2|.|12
TGCAGTGCTAACACAGATCCCTATGGCTACACCTTC
CSANTDPYGYTF
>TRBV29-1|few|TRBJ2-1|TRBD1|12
TGCAGAGCCGGGACAGGGGTGAATGAGCAGTTCTTC
CRAGTGVNEQFF
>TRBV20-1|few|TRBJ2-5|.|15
TGCAGTGCTAGAGATGTGGGGAGATCCCAAGAGACCCAGTACTTC
CSARDVGRSQETQYF
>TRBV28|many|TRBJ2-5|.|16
TGTGCCAGCAGTTTTCGGTACAGGGGAGGCCAAGAGACCCAGTACTTC
CASSFRYRGGQETQYF
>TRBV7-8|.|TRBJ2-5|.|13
TGTGCCAGCAGCTTAGCTTCGAGGGAGACCCAGTACTTC
CASSLASRETQYF
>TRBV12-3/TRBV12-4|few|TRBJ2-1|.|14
TGTGCCAGCAGTTTAGGCGGCCCGGAAGATGAGCAGTTCTTC
CASSLGGPEDEQFF
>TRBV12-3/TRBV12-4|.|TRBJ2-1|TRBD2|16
TGTGCCAGCAGTTTCGGGACTAGCGGACCGTACAATGAGCAGTTCTTC
CASSFGTSGPYNEQFF
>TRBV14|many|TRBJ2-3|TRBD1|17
TGTGCCAGCAGCCGCCGGACAGGCGACTCTAGCACAGATACGCAGTATTTT
CASSRRTGDSSTDTQYF
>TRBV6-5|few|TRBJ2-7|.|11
TGTGCCAGCAGAACCCCGCAGCGTCAGTACTTC
CASRTPQRQYF
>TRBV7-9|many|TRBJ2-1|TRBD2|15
TGTGCCAGCAGCATTACTAGCGGTTCTTACAATGAGCAGTTCTTC
CASSITSGSYNEQFF
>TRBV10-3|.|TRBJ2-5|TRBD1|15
TGTGCCATCAGCCGGACAGGCGGGTACCAAGAGACCCAGTACTTC
CAISRTGGYQETQYF
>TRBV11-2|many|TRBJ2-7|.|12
TGTGCCAGCAGCTTAGGTCCCATCGAGCAGTACTTC
CASSLGPIEQYF
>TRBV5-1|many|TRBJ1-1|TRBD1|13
TGCGCCAGCAGCTTTCAGGGGGGCACTGAAGCTTTCTTT
CASSFQGGTEAFF
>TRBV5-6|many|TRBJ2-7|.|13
TGTGCCAGCAGCGTCGACAGAGCCTCCGAGCAGTACTTC
CASSVDRASEQYF